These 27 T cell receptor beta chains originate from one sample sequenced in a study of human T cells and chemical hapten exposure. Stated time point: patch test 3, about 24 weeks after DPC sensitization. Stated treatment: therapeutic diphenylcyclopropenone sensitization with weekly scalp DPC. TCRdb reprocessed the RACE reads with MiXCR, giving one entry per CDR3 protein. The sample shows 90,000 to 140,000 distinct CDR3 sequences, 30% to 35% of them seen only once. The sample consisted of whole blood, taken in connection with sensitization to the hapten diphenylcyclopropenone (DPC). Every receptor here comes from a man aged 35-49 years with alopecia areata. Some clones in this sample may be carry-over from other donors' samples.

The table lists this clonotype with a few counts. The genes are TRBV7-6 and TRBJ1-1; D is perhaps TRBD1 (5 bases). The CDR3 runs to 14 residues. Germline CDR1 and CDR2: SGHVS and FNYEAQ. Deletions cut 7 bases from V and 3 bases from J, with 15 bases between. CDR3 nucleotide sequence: TGTGCCAGCACCCCTCTCACAGGACACACTGAAGCTTTCTTT. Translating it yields CASTPLTGHTEAFF.

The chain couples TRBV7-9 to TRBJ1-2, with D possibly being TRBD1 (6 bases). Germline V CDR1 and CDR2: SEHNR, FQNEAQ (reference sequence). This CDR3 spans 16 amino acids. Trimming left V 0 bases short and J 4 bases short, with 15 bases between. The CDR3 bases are TGTGCCAGCAGCTTAGCCGGCCGGGGGCGCGGCTATGGCTACACCTTC. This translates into CASSLAGRGRGYGYTF. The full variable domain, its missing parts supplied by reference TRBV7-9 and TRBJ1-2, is DTGVSQNPRHKITKRGQNVTFRCDPISEHNRLYWYRQTLGQGPEFLTYFQNEAQLEKSRLLSDRFSAERPKGSFSTLEIQRTEQGDSAMYLCASSLAGRGRGYGYTFGSGTRLTVV.

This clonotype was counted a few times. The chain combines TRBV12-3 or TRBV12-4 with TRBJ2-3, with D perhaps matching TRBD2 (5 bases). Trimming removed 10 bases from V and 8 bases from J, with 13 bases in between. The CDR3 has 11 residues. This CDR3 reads CATPDLGTQYF. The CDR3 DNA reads TGTGCCACCCCGGACTTGGGTACGCAGTATTTT.

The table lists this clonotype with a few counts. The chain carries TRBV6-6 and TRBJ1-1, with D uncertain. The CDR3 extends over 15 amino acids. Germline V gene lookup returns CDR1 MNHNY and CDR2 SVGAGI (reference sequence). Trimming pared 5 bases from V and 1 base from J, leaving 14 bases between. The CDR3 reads CASSLDRLRNTEAFF. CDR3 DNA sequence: TGTGCCAGCAGTCTGGACCGACTCAGGAACACTGAAGCTTTCTTT.

The CDR3 DNA reads TGTGCCAGCAGTCGACAGGGTCTGGGCAATCAGCCCCAGCATTTT. This sequence encodes CASSRQGLGNQPQHF. The chain is built from TRBV6-2 or TRBV6-3 and TRBJ1-5; TRBD1 agrees at 7 bases. The CDR3 runs 15 residues. V trimming: 5 bases; J trimming: 2 bases; junction bases outside the gene matches: 6. Germline loops: CDR1 MNHEY, CDR2 SVGEGT.

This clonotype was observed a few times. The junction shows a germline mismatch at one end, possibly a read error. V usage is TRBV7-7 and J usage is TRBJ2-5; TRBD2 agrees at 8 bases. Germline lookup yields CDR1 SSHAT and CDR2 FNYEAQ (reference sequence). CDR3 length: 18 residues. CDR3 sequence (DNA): TGTGCTAGCAGCTTAGGCGCAGCGGGAGTGGGTTACCAAGAGACCCAGTACTTC. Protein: CASSLGAAGVGYQETQYF.

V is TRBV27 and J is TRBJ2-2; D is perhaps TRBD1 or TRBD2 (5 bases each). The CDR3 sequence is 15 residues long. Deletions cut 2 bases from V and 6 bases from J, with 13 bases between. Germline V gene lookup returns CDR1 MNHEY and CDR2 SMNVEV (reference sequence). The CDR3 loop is CASSLGTQSAGELFF. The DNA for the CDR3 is TGTGCCAGCAGTTTAGGGACCCAAAGTGCCGGGGAGCTGTTTTTT.

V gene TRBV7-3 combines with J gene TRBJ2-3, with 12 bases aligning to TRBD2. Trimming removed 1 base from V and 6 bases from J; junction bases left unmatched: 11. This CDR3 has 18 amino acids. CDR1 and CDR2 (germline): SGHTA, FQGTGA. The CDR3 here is CASSLRGPSGRAGDTQYF. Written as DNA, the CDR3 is TGTGCCAGCAGCTTAAGAGGCCCTAGCGGGAGGGCGGGGGATACGCAGTATTTT.

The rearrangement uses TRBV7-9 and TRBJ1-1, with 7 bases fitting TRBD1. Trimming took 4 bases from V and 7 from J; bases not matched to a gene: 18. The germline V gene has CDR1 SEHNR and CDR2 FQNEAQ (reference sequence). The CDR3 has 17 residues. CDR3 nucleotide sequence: TGTGCCAGCAGCTATACATTCCATAAAAACAGGGGCGGTGAAGCTTTCTTT. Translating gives CASSYTFHKNRGGEAFF. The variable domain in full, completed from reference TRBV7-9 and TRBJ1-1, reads DTGVSQNPRHKITKRGQNVTFRCDPISEHNRLYWYRQTLGQGPEFLTYFQNEAQLEKSRLLSDRFSAERPKGSFSTLEIQRTEQGDSAMYLCASSYTFHKNRGGEAFFGQGTRLTVV.

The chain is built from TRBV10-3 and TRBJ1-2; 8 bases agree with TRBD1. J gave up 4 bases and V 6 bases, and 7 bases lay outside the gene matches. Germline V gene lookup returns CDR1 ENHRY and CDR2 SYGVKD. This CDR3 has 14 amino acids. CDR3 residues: CAISPGQGGYGYTF. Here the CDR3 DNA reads TGTGCCATCAGCCCTGGACAGGGAGGCTATGGCTACACCTTC.

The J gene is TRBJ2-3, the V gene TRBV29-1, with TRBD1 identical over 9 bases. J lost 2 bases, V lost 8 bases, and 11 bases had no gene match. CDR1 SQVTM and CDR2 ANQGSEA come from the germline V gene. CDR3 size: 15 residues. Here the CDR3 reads CSTNWRDRATDTQYF. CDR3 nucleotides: TGCAGCACAAACTGGCGGGACAGGGCCACAGATACGCAGTATTTT.

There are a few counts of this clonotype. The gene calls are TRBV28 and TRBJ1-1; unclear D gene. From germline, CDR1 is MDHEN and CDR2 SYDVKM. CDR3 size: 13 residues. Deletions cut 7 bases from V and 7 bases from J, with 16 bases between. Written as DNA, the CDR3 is TGTGCCAGCAATGCGCCGCTTGTAAGTGAAGCTTTCTTT. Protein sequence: CASNAPLVSEAFF.

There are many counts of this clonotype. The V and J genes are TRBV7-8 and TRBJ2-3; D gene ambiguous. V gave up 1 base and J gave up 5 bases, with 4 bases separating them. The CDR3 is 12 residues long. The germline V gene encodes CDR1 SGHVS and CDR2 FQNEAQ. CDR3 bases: TGTGCCAGCAGCTTAGGCTTAGATACGCAGTATTTT. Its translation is CASSLGLDTQYF. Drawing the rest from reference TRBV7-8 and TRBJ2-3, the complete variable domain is GAGVSQSPRYKVAKRGQDVALRCDPISGHVSLFWYQQALGQGPEFLTYFQNEAQLDKSGLPSDRFFAERPEGSVSTLKIQRTQQEDSAVYLCASSLGLDTQYFGPGTRLTVL.

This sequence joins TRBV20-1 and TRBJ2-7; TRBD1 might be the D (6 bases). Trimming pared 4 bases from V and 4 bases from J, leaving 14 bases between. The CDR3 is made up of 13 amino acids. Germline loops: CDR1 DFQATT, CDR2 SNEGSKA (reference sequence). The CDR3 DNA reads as TGCAGTGCTAACAGGGTCGCGGAATACGAGCAGTACTTC. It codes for CSANRVAEYEQYF.

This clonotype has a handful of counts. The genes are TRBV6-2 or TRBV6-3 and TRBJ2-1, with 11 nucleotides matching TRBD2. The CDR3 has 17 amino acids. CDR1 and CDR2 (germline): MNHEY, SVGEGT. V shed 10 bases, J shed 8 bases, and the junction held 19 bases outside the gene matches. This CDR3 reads CATQGRIAGGGEDEQFF. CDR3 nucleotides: TGTGCCACCCAAGGAAGGATAGCGGGAGGGGGGGAGGATGAGCAGTTCTTC.

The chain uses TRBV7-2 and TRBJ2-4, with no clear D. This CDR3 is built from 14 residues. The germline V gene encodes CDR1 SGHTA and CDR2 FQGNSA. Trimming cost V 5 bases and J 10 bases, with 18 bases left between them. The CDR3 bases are TGTGCCAGCAGCCCCGACCTGTTTTACGTTATTCAGTACTTC. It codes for CASSPDLFYVIQYF.

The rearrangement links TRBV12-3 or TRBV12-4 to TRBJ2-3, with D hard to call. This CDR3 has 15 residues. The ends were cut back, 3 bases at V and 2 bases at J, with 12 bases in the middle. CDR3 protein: CASSFGFGLTDTQYF. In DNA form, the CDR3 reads TGTGCCAGCAGTTTTGGTTTCGGTCTCACAGATACGCAGTATTTT.

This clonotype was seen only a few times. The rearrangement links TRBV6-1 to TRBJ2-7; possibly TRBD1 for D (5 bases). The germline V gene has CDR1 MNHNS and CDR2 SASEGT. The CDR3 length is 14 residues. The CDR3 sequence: CASREGEASYEQYV. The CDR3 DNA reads TGTGCCAGCAGGGAAGGGGAAGCATCCTACGAGCAGTACGTC.

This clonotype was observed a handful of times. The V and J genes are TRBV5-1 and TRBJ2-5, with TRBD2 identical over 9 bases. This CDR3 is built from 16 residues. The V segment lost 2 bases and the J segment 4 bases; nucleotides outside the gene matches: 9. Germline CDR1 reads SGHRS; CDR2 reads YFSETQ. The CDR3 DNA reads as TGCGCCAGCAGCTTTCTCCTTAGCGGGAGCGGAGAGACCCAGTACTTC. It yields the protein CASSFLLSGSGETQYF.

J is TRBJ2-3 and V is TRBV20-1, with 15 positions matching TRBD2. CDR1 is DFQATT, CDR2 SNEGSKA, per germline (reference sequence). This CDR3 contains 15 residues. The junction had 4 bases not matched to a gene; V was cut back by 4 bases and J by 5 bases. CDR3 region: CSAMRTSGGVDTQYF. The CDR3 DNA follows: TGCAGTGCTATGCGGACTAGCGGGGGGGTAGATACGCAGTATTTT.

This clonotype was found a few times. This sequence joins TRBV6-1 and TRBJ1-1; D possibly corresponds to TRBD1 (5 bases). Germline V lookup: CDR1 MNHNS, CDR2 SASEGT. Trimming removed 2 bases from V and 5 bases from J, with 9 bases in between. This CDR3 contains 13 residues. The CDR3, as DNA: TGTGCCAGCAGTGAAACAGGCTGGACTGAAGCTTTCTTT. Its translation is CASSETGWTEAFF.

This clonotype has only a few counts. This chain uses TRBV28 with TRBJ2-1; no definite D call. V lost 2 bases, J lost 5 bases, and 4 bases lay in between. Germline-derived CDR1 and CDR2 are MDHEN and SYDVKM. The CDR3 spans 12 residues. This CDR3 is CASSLTDNEQFF. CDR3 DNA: TGTGCCAGCAGTTTAACGGACAATGAGCAGTTCTTC.

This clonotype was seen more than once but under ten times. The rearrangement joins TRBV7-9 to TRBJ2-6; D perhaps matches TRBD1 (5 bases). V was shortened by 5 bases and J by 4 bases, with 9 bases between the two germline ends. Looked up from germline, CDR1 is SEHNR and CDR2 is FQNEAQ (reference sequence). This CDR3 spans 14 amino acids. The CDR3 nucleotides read TGTGCCAGCAGCCTTCGGACAGGGGCCAACGTCCTGACTTTC. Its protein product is CASSLRTGANVLTF.

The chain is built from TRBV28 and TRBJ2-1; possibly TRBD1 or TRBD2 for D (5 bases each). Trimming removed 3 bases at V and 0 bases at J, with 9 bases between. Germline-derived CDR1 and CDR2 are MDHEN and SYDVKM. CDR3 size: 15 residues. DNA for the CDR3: TGTGCCAGCAGTTTCGAGGGGAGCTCCTACAATGAGCAGTTCTTC. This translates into CASSFEGSSYNEQFF.

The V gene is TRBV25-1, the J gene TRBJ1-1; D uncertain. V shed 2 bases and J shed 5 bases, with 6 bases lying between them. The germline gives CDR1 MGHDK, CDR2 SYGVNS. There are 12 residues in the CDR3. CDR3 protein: CASSESGTEAFF. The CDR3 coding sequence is TGTGCCAGCAGTGAAAGTGGGACTGAAGCTTTCTTT.

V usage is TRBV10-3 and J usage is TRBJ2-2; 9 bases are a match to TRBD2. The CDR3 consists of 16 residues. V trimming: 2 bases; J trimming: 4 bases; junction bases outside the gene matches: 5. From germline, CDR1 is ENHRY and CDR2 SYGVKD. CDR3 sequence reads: CAISEVSGSITGELFF. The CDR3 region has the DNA TGTGCCATCAGTGAGGTTAGCGGGAGCATCACCGGGGAGCTGTTTTTT.

The CDR3 sequence is CASRGQSNYGYTF. The CDR3 bases are TGTGCCAGCAGAGGACAGAGTAACTATGGCTACACCTTC. V and J are TRBV12-3 or TRBV12-4 and TRBJ1-2; possible D gene TRBD1, 6 bases. This CDR3 is 13 amino acids long. Trimming took 6 bases from V and 1 from J, leaving 9 bases between them.